Below are 18 T cell receptor beta chains sequenced from a single sample in a study of cytomegalovirus exposure and HLA in healthy donors (TCRdb year 2017). The library was generated by the immunoSEQ multiplex PCR assay. For the multiplex PCR, a mixture combining 60 forward primers for TCR Vbeta segments and 13 reverse primers for TCR Jbeta segments was used. TCRdb holds this immuneACCESS table with in-frame rearrangements only. Some clones are missing; in checked studies, unresolved V genes explain under half, and the rest has no known cause. Present in this sample are about 270,000 clones, roughly 70% of which were seen just once. The ten top clones hold under 2.5% of the sample. The sample was PBMCs. These receptors were collected from a female donor in good health and CMV-seronegative.

V usage is TRBV6-5 and J usage is TRBJ2-1, with 9 bases lining up with TRBD2. Losses at the gene ends were 7 bases for V and 13 bases for J; bases not matched to a gene: 11. The germline CDR1 and CDR2 sequences are MNHEY and SVGAGI. This CDR3 comprises 13 residues. CDR3 bases: TGTGCCAGCACCCGGGGAGCGGGAGGTATACAGTTCTTC. This translates into CASTRGAGGIQFF.

The V gene is TRBV5-4, the J gene TRBJ2-5, with 9 bases lining up with TRBD1. The V segment lost 0 bases and the J segment 0 bases; nucleotides outside the gene matches: 6. This CDR3 has 17 residues. Germline-derived CDR1 and CDR2 are SGHNT and YYREEE (reference sequence). CDR3 bases: TGTGCCAGCAGCTTGGCCGGGACAGGGAAACACCAAGAGACCCAGTACTTC. Translation: CASSLAGTGKHQETQYF.

The chain is built from TRBV5-1 and TRBJ2-1; tentatively, D is TRBD2 (5 bases). The germline gives CDR1 SGHRS, CDR2 YFSETQ. Trimming removed 4 bases from V and 3 bases from J, with 11 bases in between. The CDR3 is made up of 14 amino acids. CDR3 DNA sequence: TGCGCCAGCAGCCGGGGAGAAGTCTACAATGAGCAGTTCTTC. Protein product: CASSRGEVYNEQFF.

This clone occurred a few times. The rearrangement joins TRBV5-8 to TRBJ1-5; 8 bases map to TRBD1. Germline lookup yields CDR1 SGHTS and CDR2 YDEGEE. The CDR3 extends over 14 amino acids. The J segment lost 3 bases and the V segment lost 4 bases, leaving 3 bases of the junction unmatched. The CDR3 is CASSRTGYNQPQHF. CDR3 DNA sequence: TGTGCCAGCAGCCGGACAGGGTACAATCAGCCCCAGCATTTT.

This chain connects TRBV10-3 to TRBJ2-1; 9 nucleotides agree with TRBD2. The CDR3 runs to 15 residues. V dropped 6 bases and J dropped 7; count of bases not matched to a gene: 10. The germline V gene encodes CDR1 ENHRY and CDR2 SYGVKD. CDR3 sequence: CAISATPSGNNEQFF. Here the CDR3 DNA reads TGTGCCATCAGCGCTACACCTAGCGGGAATAATGAGCAGTTCTTC.

The rearrangement uses TRBV10-3 and TRBJ2-3, with 9 bases lining up with TRBD2. Trimming cost V 11 bases and J 3 bases; bases outside gene matches: 6. Per the germline V gene, CDR1 is ENHRY and CDR2 is SYGVKD. The CDR3 is 13 amino acids. The CDR3 region is CASKREVTDTQYF. The CDR3 DNA follows: TGTGCCTCCAAGCGGGAGGTAACAGATACGCAGTATTTT.

This clone was seen a few times. V usage is TRBV11-3 and J usage is TRBJ1-1; no definite D call. The CDR3 consists of 16 residues. V lost 0 bases and J lost 8, with 19 bases in between. Germline CDR1 and CDR2: SGHNT and YENEEA. The CDR3 nucleotides are TGTGCCAGCAGCTTAGATCTAACGGGCAGGAGGCTCGAAGCTTTCTTT. This gives the protein CASSLDLTGRRLEAFF.

The chain combines TRBV11-2 with TRBJ2-7; 10 positions agree with TRBD2. J was trimmed by 1 base and V by 1 base; bases with no gene match: 7. The germline CDR1 and CDR2 sequences are SGHAT and FQNNGV. The CDR3 extends over 17 amino acids. CDR3 residues: CASSLVIAGGTSYEQYF. Written as DNA, the CDR3 is TGTGCCAGCAGCTTAGTTATAGCGGGAGGCACATCCTACGAGCAGTACTTC.

This sequence joins TRBV28 and TRBJ2-3, with a weak D call TRBD2 (6 bases). Trimming removed 6 bases from V and 6 bases from J, with 16 bases in between. There are 14 residues in the CDR3. CDR1 is MDHEN and CDR2 is SYDVKM in the germline V gene. The CDR3 loop reads CASSWRGGADTQYF. The CDR3 bases are TGTGCCAGCAGCTGGAGGGGTGGGGCGGATACGCAGTATTTT.

This clone came up a few times. CDR3: CASSQGRPADYEQYF. Written as DNA, the CDR3 is TGCGCCAGCAGCCAAGGACGGCCGGCGGACTACGAGCAGTACTTC. The genes are TRBV4-1 and TRBJ2-5; unclear D gene. TRBJ2-7 matches the DNA end more closely, so the J call is doubtful. CDR1 is MGHRA, CDR2 YSYEKL, per germline. The CDR3 runs 15 residues.

The gene calls are TRBV2 and TRBJ1-5; tentative D call: TRBD1 (6 bases). CDR3 length: 13 residues. Germline CDR1 reads SNHLY; CDR2 reads FYNNEI. V lost 4 bases, J lost 3 bases, and 7 bases lay in between. CDR3 nucleotide sequence: TGTGCCAGCAGTGGGACAGACAATCAGCCCCAGCATTTT. The encoded protein is CASSGTDNQPQHF.

This rearrangement joins TRBV5-6 to TRBJ1-3; 7 bases agree with TRBD1. The V segment lost 3 bases and the J segment 2 bases; nucleotides outside the gene matches: 5. The CDR3 consists of 15 residues. The germline gives CDR1 SGHDT, CDR2 YYEEEE. CDR3 sequence reads: CASSSPTGAGNTIYF. The CDR3 DNA follows: TGTGCCAGCAGCTCCCCCACAGGGGCTGGAAACACCATATATTTT. The variable domain in full, completed from reference TRBV5-6 and TRBJ1-3, reads DAGVTQSPTHLIKTRGQQVTLRCSPKSGHDTVSWYQQALGQGPQFIFQYYEEEERQRGNFPDRFSGHQFPNYSSELNVNALLLGDSALYLCASSSPTGAGNTIYFGEGSWLTVV.

This chain connects TRBV5-6 to TRBJ1-5; no firm D call. Looked up from germline, CDR1 is SGHDT and CDR2 is YYEEEE. The CDR3 runs to 17 residues. Trimming shortened V by 0 bases and J by 3 bases, and 16 bases separated the two germline ends. The CDR3 coding sequence is TGTGCCAGCAGCTTGGCACCGGGTTCCATAGACAATCAGCCCCAGCATTTT. Its protein product is CASSLAPGSIDNQPQHF.

This clone has a single count. V usage is TRBV5-1 and J usage is TRBJ1-2; 12 nucleotides match TRBD1. Trimming cost V 4 bases and J 2 bases; bases outside gene matches: 3. CDR3 length: 15 amino acids. Germline assignment: CDR1 SGHRS and CDR2 YFSETQ. The CDR3 region is CASSPGTGGNYGYTF. As DNA, the CDR3 is TGCGCCAGCAGCCCCGGGACAGGGGGCAACTATGGCTACACCTTC.

The CDR3 DNA is TGTGCCAGTGGAGGTAGAGGGGGACTAGCGGGAGGAGCCTACGAGCAGTACTTC. Residues: CASGGRGGLAGGAYEQYF. The chain joins TRBV19 to TRBJ2-7; 15 bases are shared with TRBD2. With V trimmed by 8 bases and J by 2 bases, 13 bases remained unmatched. The CDR3 covers 18 residues. CDR1 and CDR2 from the germline V gene are LNHDA and SQIVND (reference sequence).

This sequence joins TRBV30 and TRBJ2-6; a possible D gene is TRBD2 (6 bases). Trimming pared 5 bases from V and 1 base from J, leaving 12 bases between. Germline lookup yields CDR1 GTSNPN and CDR2 SVGIG (reference sequence). The CDR3 runs 15 residues. The CDR3 DNA sequence: TGTGCCTGGGACGCCGGGACTTCTGGGGCCAACGTCCTGACTTTC. Translated, it gives CAWDAGTSGANVLTF.

This chain connects TRBV10-2 to TRBJ2-7, with D perhaps matching TRBD2 (5 bases). V shed 3 bases and J shed 6 bases, with 6 bases lying between them. The CDR3 sequence is 11 residues long. CDR1 and CDR2 (germline): WSHSY, SAAADI. CDR3 amino acids: CASSEGGEQYF. CDR3 nucleotide sequence: TGCGCCAGCAGTGAAGGAGGCGAGCAGTACTTC.

V is TRBV6-1 and J is TRBJ1-1; possible D gene TRBD1, 6 bases. Between the trimmed V and J ends, which lost 6 bases and 2 bases, there was a span of 10 bases. The CDR3 runs to 13 residues. Germline CDR1 and CDR2: MNHNS and SASEGT. CDR3 sequence (DNA): TGTGCCAGCAGAGCCGGGACAAACACTGAAGCTTTCTTT. Its translation: CASRAGTNTEAFF.